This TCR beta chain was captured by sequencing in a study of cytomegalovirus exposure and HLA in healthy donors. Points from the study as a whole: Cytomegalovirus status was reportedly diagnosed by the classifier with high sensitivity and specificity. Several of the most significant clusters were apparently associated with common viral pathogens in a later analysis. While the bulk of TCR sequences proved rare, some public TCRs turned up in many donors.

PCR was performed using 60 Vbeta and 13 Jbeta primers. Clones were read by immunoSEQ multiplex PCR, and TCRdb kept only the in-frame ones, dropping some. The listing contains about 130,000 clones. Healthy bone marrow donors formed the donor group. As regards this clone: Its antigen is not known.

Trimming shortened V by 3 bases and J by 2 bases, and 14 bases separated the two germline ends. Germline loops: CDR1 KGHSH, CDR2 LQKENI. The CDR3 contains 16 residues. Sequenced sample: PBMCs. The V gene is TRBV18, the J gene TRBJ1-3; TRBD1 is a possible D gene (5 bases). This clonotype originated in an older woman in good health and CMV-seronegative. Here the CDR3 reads CASSPYPGVAGNTIYF. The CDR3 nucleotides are TGTGCCAGCTCACCTTATCCGGGGGTGGCTGGAAACACCATATATTTT.